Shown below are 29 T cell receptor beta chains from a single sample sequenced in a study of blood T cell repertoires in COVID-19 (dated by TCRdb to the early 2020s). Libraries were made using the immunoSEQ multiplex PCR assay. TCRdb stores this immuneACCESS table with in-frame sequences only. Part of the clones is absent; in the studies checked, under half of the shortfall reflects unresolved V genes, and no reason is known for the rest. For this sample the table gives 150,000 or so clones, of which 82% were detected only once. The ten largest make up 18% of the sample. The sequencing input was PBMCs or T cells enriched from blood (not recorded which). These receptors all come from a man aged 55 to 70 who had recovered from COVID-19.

The CDR3 coding sequence is TGTGCCAGCAGTTCCCCAGCGGGAGGGAGCACAGATACGCAGTATTTT. The encoded protein is CASSSPAGGSTDTQYF. The rearrangement links TRBV28 to TRBJ2-3, with TRBD2 matching 10 bases. Per germline, CDR1 MDHEN and CDR2 SYDVKM. J was trimmed by 0 bases and V by 4 bases; bases with no gene match: 4. CDR3 length equals 16 residues.

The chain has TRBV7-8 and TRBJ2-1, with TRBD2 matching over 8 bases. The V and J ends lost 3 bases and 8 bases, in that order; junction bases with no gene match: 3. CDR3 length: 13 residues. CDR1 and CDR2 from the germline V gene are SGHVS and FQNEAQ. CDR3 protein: CASSLGTRDEQFF. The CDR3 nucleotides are TGTGCCAGCAGCTTGGGGACTAGGGATGAGCAGTTCTTC.

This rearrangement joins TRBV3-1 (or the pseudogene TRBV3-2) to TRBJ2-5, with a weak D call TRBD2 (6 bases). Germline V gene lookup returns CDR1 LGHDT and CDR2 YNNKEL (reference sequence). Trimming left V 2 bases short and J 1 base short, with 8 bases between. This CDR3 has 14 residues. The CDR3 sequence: CASSQRDFQETQYF. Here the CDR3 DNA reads TGTGCCAGCAGCCAACGGGACTTCCAAGAGACCCAGTACTTC.

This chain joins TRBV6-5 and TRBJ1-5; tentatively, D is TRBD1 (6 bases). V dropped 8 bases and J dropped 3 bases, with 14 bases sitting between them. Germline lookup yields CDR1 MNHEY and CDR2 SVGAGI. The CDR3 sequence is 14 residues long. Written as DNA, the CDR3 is TGTGCCAGCTCCCCCAGACAGGCCAATCAGCCCCAGCATTTT. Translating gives CASSPRQANQPQHF.

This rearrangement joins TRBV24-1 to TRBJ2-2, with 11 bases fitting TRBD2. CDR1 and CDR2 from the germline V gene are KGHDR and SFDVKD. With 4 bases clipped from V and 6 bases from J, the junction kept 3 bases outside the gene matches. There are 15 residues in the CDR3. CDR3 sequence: CATSESLAGAGELFF. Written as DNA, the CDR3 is TGTGCCACCAGTGAGTCACTAGCGGGAGCCGGGGAGCTGTTTTTT.

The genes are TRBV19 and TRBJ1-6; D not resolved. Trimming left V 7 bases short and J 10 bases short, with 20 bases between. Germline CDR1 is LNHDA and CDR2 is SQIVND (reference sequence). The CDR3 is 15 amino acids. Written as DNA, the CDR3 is TGTGCCAGTACACTCCGGGCCAGGACTTGGTCACCCCTCCACTTT. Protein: CASTLRARTWSPLHF.

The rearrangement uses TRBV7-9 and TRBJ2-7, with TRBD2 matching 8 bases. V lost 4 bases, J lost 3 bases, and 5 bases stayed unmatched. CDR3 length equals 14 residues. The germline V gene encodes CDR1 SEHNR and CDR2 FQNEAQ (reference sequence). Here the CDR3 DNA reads TGTGCCAGCAGCTACGGGGGGGTATTCTACGAGCAGTACTTC. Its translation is CASSYGGVFYEQYF. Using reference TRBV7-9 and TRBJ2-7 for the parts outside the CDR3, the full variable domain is DTGVSQNPRHKITKRGQNVTFRCDPISEHNRLYWYRQTLGQGPEFLTYFQNEAQLEKSRLLSDRFSAERPKGSFSTLEIQRTEQGDSAMYLCASSYGGVFYEQYFGPGTRLTVT.

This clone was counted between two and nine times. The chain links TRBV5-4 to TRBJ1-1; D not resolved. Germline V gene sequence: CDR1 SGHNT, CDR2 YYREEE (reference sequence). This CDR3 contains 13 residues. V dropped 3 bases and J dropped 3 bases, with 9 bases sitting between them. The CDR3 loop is CASSSAGDTEAFF. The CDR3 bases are TGTGCCAGCAGCTCCGCCGGGGACACTGAAGCTTTCTTT.

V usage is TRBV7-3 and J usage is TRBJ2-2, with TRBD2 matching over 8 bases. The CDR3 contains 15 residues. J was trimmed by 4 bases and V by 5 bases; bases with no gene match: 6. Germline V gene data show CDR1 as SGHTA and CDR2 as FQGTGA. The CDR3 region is CASSPWAGGTGELFF. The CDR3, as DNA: TGTGCCAGCAGCCCTTGGGCGGGAGGCACCGGGGAGCTGTTTTTT.

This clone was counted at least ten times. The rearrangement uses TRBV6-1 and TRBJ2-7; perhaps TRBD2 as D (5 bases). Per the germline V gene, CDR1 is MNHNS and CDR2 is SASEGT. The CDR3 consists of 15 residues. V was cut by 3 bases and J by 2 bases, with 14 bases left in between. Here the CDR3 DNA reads TGTGCCAGCAGTGACCTACCCGCCGGGGCCTACGAGCAGTACTTC. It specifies CASSDLPAGAYEQYF.

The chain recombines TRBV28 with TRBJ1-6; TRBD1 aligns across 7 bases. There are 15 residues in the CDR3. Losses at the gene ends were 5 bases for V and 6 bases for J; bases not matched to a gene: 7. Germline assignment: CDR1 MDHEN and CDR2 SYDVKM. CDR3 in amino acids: CASSPRGRGNSPLHF. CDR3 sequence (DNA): TGTGCCAGCAGTCCGAGGGGGCGCGGTAATTCACCCCTCCACTTT.

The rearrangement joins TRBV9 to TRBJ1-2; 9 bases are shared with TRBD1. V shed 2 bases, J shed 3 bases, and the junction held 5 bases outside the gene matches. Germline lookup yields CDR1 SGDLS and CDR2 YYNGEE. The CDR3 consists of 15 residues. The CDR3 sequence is CASSVSQGAHYGYTF. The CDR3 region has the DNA TGTGCCAGCAGCGTCTCACAGGGGGCTCACTATGGCTACACCTTC.

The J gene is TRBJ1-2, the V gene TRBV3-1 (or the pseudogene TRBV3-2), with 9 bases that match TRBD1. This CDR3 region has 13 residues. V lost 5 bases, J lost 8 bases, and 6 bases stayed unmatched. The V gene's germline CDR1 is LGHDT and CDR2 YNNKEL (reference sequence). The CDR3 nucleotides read TGTGCCAGCAGCACGGGACAGGGCGGCGGCTACACCTTC. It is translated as CASSTGQGGGYTF.

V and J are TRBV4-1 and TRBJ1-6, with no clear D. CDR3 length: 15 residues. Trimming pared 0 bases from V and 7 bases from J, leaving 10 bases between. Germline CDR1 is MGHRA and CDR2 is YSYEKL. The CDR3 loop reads CASSQEGGGNSPLHF. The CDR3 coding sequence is TGCGCCAGCAGCCAAGAGGGAGGAGGCAATTCACCCCTCCACTTT.

The DNA of the CDR3 is TGTGCCAGCAGCCAAGATCCGGCCGGGGAGCTGTTTTTT. Translated: CASSQDPAGELFF. The rearrangement links TRBV3-1 (or the pseudogene TRBV3-2) to TRBJ2-2; no clear D gene. Germline V gives CDR1 LGHDT, CDR2 YNNKEL (reference sequence). Trimming pared 0 bases from V and 6 bases from J, leaving 5 bases between. There are 13 residues in the CDR3.

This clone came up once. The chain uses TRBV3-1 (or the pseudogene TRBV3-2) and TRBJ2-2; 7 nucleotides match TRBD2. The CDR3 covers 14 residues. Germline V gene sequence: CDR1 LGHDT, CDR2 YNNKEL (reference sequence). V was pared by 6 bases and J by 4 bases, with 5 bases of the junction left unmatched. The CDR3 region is CASSLGEGTGELFF. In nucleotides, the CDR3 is TGTGCCAGCAGTCTGGGGGAGGGCACCGGGGAGCTGTTTTTT.

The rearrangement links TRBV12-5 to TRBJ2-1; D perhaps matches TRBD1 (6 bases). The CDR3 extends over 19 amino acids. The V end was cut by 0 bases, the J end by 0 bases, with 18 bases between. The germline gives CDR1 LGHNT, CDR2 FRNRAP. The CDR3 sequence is CASGLVLPETGSSYNEQFF. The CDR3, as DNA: TGTGCTAGTGGTTTGGTACTCCCCGAGACAGGCAGCTCCTACAATGAGCAGTTCTTC.

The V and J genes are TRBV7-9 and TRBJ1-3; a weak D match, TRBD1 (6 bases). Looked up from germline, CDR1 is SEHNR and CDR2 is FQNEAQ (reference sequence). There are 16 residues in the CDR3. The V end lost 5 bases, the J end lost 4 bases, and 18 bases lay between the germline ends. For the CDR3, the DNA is TGTGCCAGCAGCATTCCACAGGGCGTAGGGGGAAACACCATATATTTT. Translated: CASSIPQGVGGNTIYF.

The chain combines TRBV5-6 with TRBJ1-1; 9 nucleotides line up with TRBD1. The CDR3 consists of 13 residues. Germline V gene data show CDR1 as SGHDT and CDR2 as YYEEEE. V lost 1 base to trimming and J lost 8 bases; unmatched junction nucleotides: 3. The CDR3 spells CASSLNRGLEAFF. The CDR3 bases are TGTGCCAGCAGCTTGAACAGGGGGCTGGAAGCTTTCTTT. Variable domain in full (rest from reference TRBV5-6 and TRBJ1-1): DAGVTQSPTHLIKTRGQQVTLRCSPKSGHDTVSWYQQALGQGPQFIFQYYEEEERQRGNFPDRFSGHQFPNYSSELNVNALLLGDSALYLCASSLNRGLEAFFGQGTRLTVV.

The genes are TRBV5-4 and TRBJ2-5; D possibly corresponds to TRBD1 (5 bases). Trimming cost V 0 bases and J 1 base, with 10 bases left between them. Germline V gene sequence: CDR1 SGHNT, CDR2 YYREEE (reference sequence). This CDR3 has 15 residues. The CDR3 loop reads CASSLDQGPQETQYF. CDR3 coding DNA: TGTGCCAGCAGCTTGGACCAGGGTCCCCAAGAGACCCAGTACTTC.

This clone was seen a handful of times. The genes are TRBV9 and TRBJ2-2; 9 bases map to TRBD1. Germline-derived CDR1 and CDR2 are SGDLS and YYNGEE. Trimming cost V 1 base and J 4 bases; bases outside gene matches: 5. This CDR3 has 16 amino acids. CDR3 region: CASSVSPGQGTGELFF. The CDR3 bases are TGTGCCAGCAGCGTATCGCCGGGACAGGGCACCGGGGAGCTGTTTTTT.

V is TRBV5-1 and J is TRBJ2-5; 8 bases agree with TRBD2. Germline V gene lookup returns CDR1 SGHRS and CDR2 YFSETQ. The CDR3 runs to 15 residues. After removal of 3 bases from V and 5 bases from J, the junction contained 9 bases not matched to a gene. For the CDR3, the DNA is TGCGCCAGCAGCTCCACAGCGGGAGTTGGGGAGACCCAGTACTTC. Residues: CASSSTAGVGETQYF.

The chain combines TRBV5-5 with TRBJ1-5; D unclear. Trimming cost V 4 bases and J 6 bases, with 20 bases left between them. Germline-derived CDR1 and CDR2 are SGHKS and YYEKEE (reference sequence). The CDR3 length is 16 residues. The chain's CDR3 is CASSLGAGIGSQPQHF. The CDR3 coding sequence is TGTGCCAGCAGCCTTGGAGCGGGGATAGGTAGTCAGCCCCAGCATTTT.

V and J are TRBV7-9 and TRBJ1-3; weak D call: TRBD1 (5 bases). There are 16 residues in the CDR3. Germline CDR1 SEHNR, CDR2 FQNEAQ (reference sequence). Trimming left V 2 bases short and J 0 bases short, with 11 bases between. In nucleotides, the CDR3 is TGTGCCAGCAGCTTATTGGCAGGGAACTCTGGAAACACCATATATTTT. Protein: CASSLLAGNSGNTIYF.

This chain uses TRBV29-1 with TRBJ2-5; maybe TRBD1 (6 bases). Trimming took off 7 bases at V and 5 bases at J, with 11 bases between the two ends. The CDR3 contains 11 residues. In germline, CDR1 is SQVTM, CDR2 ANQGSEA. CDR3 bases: TGCAGCGACTCGAGGGGGGAGACCCAGTACTTC. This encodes CSDSRGETQYF.

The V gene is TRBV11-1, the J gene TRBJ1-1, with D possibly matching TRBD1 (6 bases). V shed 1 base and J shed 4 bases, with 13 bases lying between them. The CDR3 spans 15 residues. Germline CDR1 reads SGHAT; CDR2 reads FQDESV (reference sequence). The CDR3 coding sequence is TGTGCCAGCAGCTTAGTGGGGGCGCGTAGCACTGAAGCTTTCTTT. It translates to CASSLVGARSTEAFF.

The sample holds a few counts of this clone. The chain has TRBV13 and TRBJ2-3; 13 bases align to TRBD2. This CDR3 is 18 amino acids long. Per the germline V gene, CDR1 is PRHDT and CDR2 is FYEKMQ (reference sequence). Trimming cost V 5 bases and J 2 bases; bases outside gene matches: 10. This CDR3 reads CASSPATGLAGVTDTQYF. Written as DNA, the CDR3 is TGTGCCAGCAGCCCCGCCACCGGACTAGCGGGGGTCACAGATACGCAGTATTTT.

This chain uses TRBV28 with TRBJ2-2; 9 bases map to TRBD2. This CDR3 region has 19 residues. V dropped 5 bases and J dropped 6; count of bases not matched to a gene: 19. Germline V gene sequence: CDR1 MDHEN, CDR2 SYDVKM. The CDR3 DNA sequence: TGTGCCAGCAGTCTCCCCAAGGGTAGCGGGAGTCCGGTTGCCGGGGAGCTGTTTTTT. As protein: CASSLPKGSGSPVAGELFF.

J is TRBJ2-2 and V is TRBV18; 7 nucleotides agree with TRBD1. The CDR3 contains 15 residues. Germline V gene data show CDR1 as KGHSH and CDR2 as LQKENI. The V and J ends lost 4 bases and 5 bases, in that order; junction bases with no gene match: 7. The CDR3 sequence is CASSLRQGWTGELFF. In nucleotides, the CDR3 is TGTGCCAGCTCACTTCGACAGGGTTGGACCGGGGAGCTGTTTTTT.